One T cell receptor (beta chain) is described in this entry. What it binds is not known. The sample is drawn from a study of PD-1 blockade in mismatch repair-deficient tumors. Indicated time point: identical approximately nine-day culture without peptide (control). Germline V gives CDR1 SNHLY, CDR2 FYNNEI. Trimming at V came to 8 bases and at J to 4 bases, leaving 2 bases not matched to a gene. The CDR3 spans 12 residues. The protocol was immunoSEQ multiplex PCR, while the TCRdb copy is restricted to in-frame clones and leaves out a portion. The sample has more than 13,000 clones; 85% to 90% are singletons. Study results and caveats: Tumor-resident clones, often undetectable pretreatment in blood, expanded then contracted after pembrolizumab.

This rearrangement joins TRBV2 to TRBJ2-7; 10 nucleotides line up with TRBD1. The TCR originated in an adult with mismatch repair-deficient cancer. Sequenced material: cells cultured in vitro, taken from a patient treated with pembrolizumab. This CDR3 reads CASRTGGYEQYF. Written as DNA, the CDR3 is TGTGCCAGCCGGACAGGGGGGTACGAGCAGTACTTC.